A selection of T cell receptor beta chains follows, all from one sample in a study of T cell changes during pregnancy in multiple sclerosis. Only in-frame clones appear in the TCRdb table, and some are missing; sequencing was by immunoSEQ multiplex PCR. The table lists 48,000 or so clones, roughly 88% of them singletons. Sequenced here: CD4+ T cells from peripheral blood mononuclear cells, sampled in the second trimester of pregnancy. These TCRs come from a female donor with multiple sclerosis, enrolled in a pregnancy study. Each CDR3 is given with its conserved first and last residue. A D gene is named only where the DNA matches it firmly. Only part of the rows carry a size: once, few, many, or a class if the clone is expanded.

v_call: TRBV5-6
cdr3_length: 15
d_call: TRBD1
clone_size: NA
j_call: TRBJ2-7
cdr3_aa: CASSLPGQGISEQYF
cdr3_nt: TGTGCCAGCAGCTTACCGGGACAGGGGATCAGCGAGCAGTACTTC

v_call: TRBV5-6
cdr3_length: 14
d_call: TRBD1
clone_size: few
j_call: TRBJ2-7
cdr3_aa: CASSRGQGEGEQYF
cdr3_nt: TGTGCCAGCAGCCGGGGACAGGGAGAAGGCGAGCAGTACTTC

v_call: TRBV5-1
cdr3_length: 15
d_call: NA
clone_size: NA
j_call: TRBJ1-2
cdr3_aa: CASSFQARGDEGYTF
cdr3_nt: TGCGCCAGCTCGTTTCAGGCTCGGGGAGATGAGGGCTACACCTTC

v_call: TRBV2
cdr3_length: 14
d_call: NA
clone_size: NA
j_call: TRBJ1-2
cdr3_aa: CASLPGNANYGYTF
cdr3_nt: TGTGCCAGCCTTCCGGGGAATGCTAACTATGGCTACACCTTC

v_call: TRBV18
cdr3_length: 16
d_call: TRBD2
clone_size: NA
j_call: TRBJ2-5
cdr3_aa: CASSVRTSGGEETQYF
cdr3_nt: TGTGCCAGCTCAGTTCGGACTAGCGGGGGGGAAGAGACCCAGTACTTC

v_call: TRBV5-1
cdr3_length: 16
d_call: TRBD2
clone_size: NA
j_call: TRBJ2-3
cdr3_aa: CASSALLAGVADTQYF
cdr3_nt: TGCGCCAGCAGCGCCTTACTAGCGGGAGTTGCAGATACGCAGTATTTT

v_call: TRBV2
cdr3_length: 15
d_call: TRBD1
clone_size: NA
j_call: TRBJ1-2
cdr3_aa: CASSAGQGGTYGYTF
cdr3_nt: TGTGCCAGCAGTGCCGGACAGGGGGGTACCTATGGCTACACCTTC

v_call: TRBV5-1
cdr3_length: 15
d_call: NA
clone_size: NA
j_call: TRBJ2-2
cdr3_aa: CASSLALINTGELFF
cdr3_nt: TGCGCCAGCAGCTTGGCACTAATAAACACCGGGGAGCTGTTTTTT

v_call: TRBV18
cdr3_length: 15
d_call: NA
clone_size: NA
j_call: TRBJ1-4
cdr3_aa: CASSPPSVRDEKLFF
cdr3_nt: TGTGCCAGCTCACCACCGTCGGTTCGGGATGAAAAACTGTTTTTT

v_call: TRBV7-9
cdr3_length: 17
d_call: TRBD1
clone_size: once
j_call: TRBJ1-3
cdr3_aa: CASSEPGTGESGNTIYF
cdr3_nt: TGTGCCAGCAGCGAACCCGGGACAGGGGAATCTGGAAACACCATATATTTT

v_call: TRBV6-1
cdr3_length: 12
d_call: NA
clone_size: NA
j_call: TRBJ1-2
cdr3_aa: CASSRGVYGYTF
cdr3_nt: TGTGCCAGCAGCAGGGGTGTCTATGGCTACACCTTC

v_call: TRBV6-5
cdr3_length: 16
d_call: NA
clone_size: NA
j_call: TRBJ1-1
cdr3_aa: CASSFGVYRANTEAFF
cdr3_nt: TGTGCCAGCAGTTTTGGGGTGTACAGGGCGAACACTGAAGCTTTCTTT

v_call: TRBV6-5
cdr3_length: 14
d_call: NA
clone_size: once
j_call: TRBJ1-5
cdr3_aa: CASDKVLSNQPQHF
cdr3_nt: TGTGCCAGCGACAAGGTTCTGAGCAATCAGCCCCAGCATTTT

v_call: TRBV30
cdr3_length: 12
d_call: NA
clone_size: few
j_call: TRBJ1-1
cdr3_aa: CAWSIRGTEAFF
cdr3_nt: TGTGCCTGGAGTATAAGGGGCACTGAAGCTTTCTTT

v_call: TRBV19
cdr3_length: 14
d_call: NA
clone_size: NA
j_call: TRBJ2-7
cdr3_aa: CASSIPGGPYEQYF
cdr3_nt: TGTGCCAGTAGTATTCCCGGAGGACCCTACGAGCAGTACTTC

v_call: TRBV4-2
cdr3_length: 15
d_call: TRBD2
clone_size: NA
j_call: TRBJ2-1
cdr3_aa: CASSHIAGGDNEQFF
cdr3_nt: TGTGCCAGCAGCCATATAGCGGGAGGGGACAATGAGCAGTTCTTC

v_call: TRBV25-1
cdr3_length: 16
d_call: TRBD1
clone_size: NA
j_call: TRBJ1-3
cdr3_aa: CASSKGQGSSGNTIYF
cdr3_nt: TGTGCCAGCAGTAAAGGACAGGGGAGCTCTGGAAACACCATATATTTT

v_call: TRBV7-8
cdr3_length: 15
d_call: NA
clone_size: NA
j_call: TRBJ1-4
cdr3_aa: CASSPGRGSREKLFF
cdr3_nt: TGTGCCAGCAGCCCGGGACGGGGGAGTAGGGAAAAACTGTTTTTT

v_call: TRBV29-1
cdr3_length: 14
d_call: TRBD1
clone_size: NA
j_call: TRBJ1-1
cdr3_aa: CSAGVGTGATEAFF
cdr3_nt: TGCAGCGCCGGAGTAGGGACAGGGGCGACTGAAGCTTTCTTT

v_call: TRBV10-3
cdr3_length: 14
d_call: NA
clone_size: NA
j_call: TRBJ2-2
cdr3_aa: CAITLTLGTGELFF
cdr3_nt: TGTGCCATCACTTTGACCCTAGGCACCGGGGAGCTGTTTTTT

v_call: TRBV18
cdr3_length: 15
d_call: NA
clone_size: NA
j_call: TRBJ1-3
cdr3_aa: CASSPEGSTGNTIYF
cdr3_nt: TGTGCCAGCTCACCTGAGGGAAGCACTGGAAACACCATATATTTT

v_call: TRBV9
cdr3_length: 16
d_call: TRBD2
clone_size: NA
j_call: TRBJ2-7
cdr3_aa: CASSVDGGSETYEQYF
cdr3_nt: TGTGCCAGCAGCGTAGACGGCGGGAGTGAAACCTACGAGCAGTACTTC

v_call: TRBV6-5
cdr3_length: 13
d_call: TRBD1
clone_size: NA
j_call: TRBJ1-1
cdr3_aa: CASSYGDRGEAFF
cdr3_nt: TGTGCCAGCAGTTACGGCGACAGGGGAGAAGCTTTCTTT

v_call: TRBV7-9
cdr3_length: 16
d_call: NA
clone_size: NA
j_call: TRBJ1-1
cdr3_aa: CASSPHLRTDNTEAFF
cdr3_nt: TGTGCCAGCAGCCCGCATCTTAGGACAGATAACACTGAAGCTTTCTTT

v_call: TRBV29-1
cdr3_length: 17
d_call: TRBD1
clone_size: NA
j_call: TRBJ1-1
cdr3_aa: CSVEDLRGPFLNTEAFF
cdr3_nt: TGCAGCGTTGAAGATCTTAGGGGGCCCTTTTTGAACACTGAAGCTTTCTTT

v_call: TRBV5-1
cdr3_length: 18
d_call: TRBD2
clone_size: NA
j_call: TRBJ2-5
cdr3_aa: CASSLGGLAGVFKETQYF
cdr3_nt: TGCGCCAGCAGCTTGGGCGGACTAGCGGGAGTTTTTAAAGAGACCCAGTACTTC

v_call: TRBV10-3
cdr3_length: 14
d_call: NA
clone_size: NA
j_call: TRBJ1-1
cdr3_aa: CAISESEEYTEAFF
cdr3_nt: TGTGCCATCAGTGAGTCGGAGGAGTACACTGAAGCTTTCTTT

v_call: TRBV11-3
cdr3_length: 14
d_call: NA
clone_size: NA
j_call: TRBJ2-3
cdr3_aa: CASSLGGSTDTQYF
cdr3_nt: TGTGCCAGCAGCCTGGGGGGATCCACAGATACGCAGTATTTT

v_call: TRBV5-1
cdr3_length: 15
d_call: TRBD2
clone_size: NA
j_call: TRBJ2-3
cdr3_aa: CASSPASGRGDTQYF
cdr3_nt: TGCGCCAGCAGTCCGGCTAGCGGGAGAGGAGATACGCAGTATTTT

v_call: TRBV4-1
cdr3_length: 17
d_call: TRBD1
clone_size: NA
j_call: TRBJ1-2
cdr3_aa: CASSQDSWGTGGYGYTF
cdr3_nt: TGCGCCAGCAGCCAAGATTCGTGGGGGACAGGGGGGTATGGCTACACCTTC

v_call: TRBV5-6
cdr3_length: 13
d_call: NA
clone_size: NA
j_call: TRBJ1-1
cdr3_aa: CASRRRQNTEAFF
cdr3_nt: TGTGCCAGCAGACGTAGACAGAACACTGAAGCTTTCTTT

v_call: TRBV4-2
cdr3_length: 15
d_call: NA
clone_size: once
j_call: TRBJ2-7
cdr3_aa: CASSRPSALSYEQYF
cdr3_nt: TGTGCCAGCAGCCGACCTAGCGCCCTCAGCTACGAGCAGTACTTC

v_call: TRBV2
cdr3_length: 13
d_call: NA
clone_size: NA
j_call: TRBJ1-5
cdr3_aa: CASRRASNQPQHF
cdr3_nt: TGTGCCAGCAGAAGAGCAAGCAATCAGCCCCAGCATTTT

v_call: TRBV5-3
cdr3_length: 15
d_call: TRBD2
clone_size: NA
j_call: TRBJ2-5
cdr3_aa: CARSQSKAGGETQYF
cdr3_nt: TGTGCCAGAAGCCAGAGCAAAGCGGGAGGAGAGACCCAGTACTTC

v_call: TRBV13
cdr3_length: 13
d_call: NA
clone_size: NA
j_call: TRBJ2-3
cdr3_aa: CASSFGRGNTQYF
cdr3_nt: TGTGCCAGCAGCTTTGGCAGAGGAAATACGCAGTATTTT

v_call: TRBV19
cdr3_length: 13
d_call: NA
clone_size: NA
j_call: TRBJ1-4
cdr3_aa: CASSGHLNEKLFF
cdr3_nt: TGTGCCTCCTCGGGACACCTTAATGAAAAACTGTTTTTT

v_call: TRBV10-3
cdr3_length: 16
d_call: TRBD1
clone_size: NA
j_call: TRBJ1-1
cdr3_aa: CAIRSGGAAGSTEAFF
cdr3_nt: TGTGCCATCCGATCAGGGGGCGCGGCGGGGAGCACTGAAGCTTTCTTT

v_call: TRBV21-1
cdr3_length: 18
d_call: NA
clone_size: NA
j_call: TRBJ2-7
cdr3_aa: CASSKDLGGEMKNEEQYF
cdr3_nt: TGTGCCAGCAGCAAAGATTTGGGTGGGGAGATGAAAAACGAAGAGCAGTACTTC

v_call: TRBV27
cdr3_length: 14
d_call: TRBD1
clone_size: few
j_call: TRBJ1-1
cdr3_aa: CASSRGTVGLEAFF
cdr3_nt: TGTGCCAGCAGTAGGGGGACAGTGGGGCTGGAAGCTTTCTTT

v_call: TRBV7-6
cdr3_length: 17
d_call: NA
clone_size: NA
j_call: TRBJ2-6
cdr3_aa: CASSSRVFNSGANVLTF
cdr3_nt: TGTGCCAGCAGCTCCCGGGTCTTTAACTCTGGGGCCAACGTCCTGACTTTC

v_call: TRBV10-2
cdr3_length: 15
d_call: TRBD2
clone_size: NA
j_call: TRBJ2-1
cdr3_aa: CASSEGLAAYNEQFF
cdr3_nt: TGCGCCAGCAGTGAAGGGCTAGCGGCCTACAATGAGCAGTTCTTC

v_call: TRBV11-2
cdr3_length: 14
d_call: NA
clone_size: once
j_call: TRBJ1-4
cdr3_aa: CASSYGQGLEKLFF
cdr3_nt: TGTGCCAGCAGCTATGGGCAGGGCCTTGAAAAACTGTTTTTT

v_call: TRBV19
cdr3_length: 13
d_call: NA
clone_size: NA
j_call: TRBJ1-5
cdr3_aa: CASSRGSHQPQHF
cdr3_nt: TGTGCCAGTAGTAGAGGGTCCCATCAGCCCCAGCATTTT

v_call: TRBV5-1
cdr3_length: 15
d_call: NA
clone_size: NA
j_call: TRBJ1-1
cdr3_aa: CASSLVSGLNTEAFF
cdr3_nt: TGCGCCAGCAGCTTGGTGTCAGGCTTGAACACTGAAGCTTTCTTT

v_call: TRBV19
cdr3_length: 14
d_call: TRBD2
clone_size: NA
j_call: TRBJ2-4
cdr3_aa: CASKEGGRENIQYF
cdr3_nt: TGTGCCAGTAAGGAGGGCGGGAGGGAAAACATTCAGTACTTC

v_call: TRBV18
cdr3_length: 21
d_call: TRBD1
clone_size: NA
j_call: TRBJ2-7
cdr3_aa: CASSPLLFRDRGGRGSYEQYF
cdr3_nt: TGTGCCAGCTCACCACTTCTTTTTAGGGACAGGGGCGGAAGGGGCTCCTACGAGCAGTACTTC

v_call: TRBV11-3
cdr3_length: 16
d_call: TRBD2
clone_size: NA
j_call: TRBJ2-2
cdr3_aa: CASSLEGTKNTGELFF
cdr3_nt: TGTGCCAGCAGCTTAGAAGGGACTAAAAACACCGGGGAGCTGTTTTTT

v_call: TRBV5-6
cdr3_length: 15
d_call: NA
clone_size: NA
j_call: TRBJ2-7
cdr3_aa: CASSLEYRSSYEQYF
cdr3_nt: TGTGCCAGCAGCTTGGAGTACCGGAGCTCCTACGAGCAGTACTTC

v_call: TRBV7-2
cdr3_length: 16
d_call: NA
clone_size: NA
j_call: TRBJ2-5
cdr3_aa: CASSRRGRELGETQYF
cdr3_nt: TGTGCCAGCAGCCGACGAGGACGGGAATTAGGGGAGACCCAGTACTTC

v_call: TRBV6-5
cdr3_length: 13
d_call: NA
clone_size: NA
j_call: TRBJ2-5
cdr3_aa: CASSAPVEETQYF
cdr3_nt: TGTGCCAGCAGTGCTCCAGTCGAAGAGACCCAGTACTTC

v_call: TRBV18
cdr3_length: 13
d_call: NA
clone_size: NA
j_call: TRBJ1-1
cdr3_aa: CASSSREDTEAFF
cdr3_nt: TGTGCCAGCTCATCAAGAGAGGACACTGAAGCTTTCTTT

v_call: TRBV4-1
cdr3_length: 14
d_call: NA
clone_size: NA
j_call: TRBJ2-3
cdr3_aa: CASSPQGSPVAQYF
cdr3_nt: TGCGCCAGCAGCCCCCAAGGGAGCCCGGTGGCGCAGTATTTT

v_call: TRBV28
cdr3_length: 15
d_call: TRBD2
clone_size: NA
j_call: TRBJ2-1
cdr3_aa: CASSPGLAGNNEQFF
cdr3_nt: TGTGCCAGCAGTCCGGGACTAGCGGGGAACAATGAGCAGTTCTTC

v_call: TRBV6-5
cdr3_length: 15
d_call: NA
clone_size: NA
j_call: TRBJ1-1
cdr3_aa: CASSYSGGWVTEAFF
cdr3_nt: TGTGCCAGCAGTTACTCGGGGGGGTGGGTAACTGAAGCTTTCTTT

v_call: TRBV2
cdr3_length: 13
d_call: NA
clone_size: NA
j_call: TRBJ2-3
cdr3_aa: CASSDLGRDTQYF
cdr3_nt: TGTGCCAGCAGTGACTTGGGGAGAGATACGCAGTATTTT